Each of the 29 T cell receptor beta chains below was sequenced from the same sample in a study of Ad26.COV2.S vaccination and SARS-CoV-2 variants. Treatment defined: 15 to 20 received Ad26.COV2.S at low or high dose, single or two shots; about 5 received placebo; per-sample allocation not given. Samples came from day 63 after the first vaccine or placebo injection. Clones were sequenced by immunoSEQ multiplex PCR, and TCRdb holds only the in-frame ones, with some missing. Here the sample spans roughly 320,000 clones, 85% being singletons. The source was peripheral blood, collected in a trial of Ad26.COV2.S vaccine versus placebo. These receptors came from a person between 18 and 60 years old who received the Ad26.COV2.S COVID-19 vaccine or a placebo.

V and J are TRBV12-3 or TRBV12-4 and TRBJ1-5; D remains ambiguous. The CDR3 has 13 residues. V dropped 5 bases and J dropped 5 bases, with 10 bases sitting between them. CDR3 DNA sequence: TGTGCCAGCAGTCTCACTTCCGATCAGCCCCAGCATTTT. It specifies CASSLTSDQPQHF.

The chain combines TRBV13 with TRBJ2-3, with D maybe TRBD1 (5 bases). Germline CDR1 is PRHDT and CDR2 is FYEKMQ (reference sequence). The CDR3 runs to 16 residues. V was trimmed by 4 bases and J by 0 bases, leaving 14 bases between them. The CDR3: CASSSRTTYSTDTQYF. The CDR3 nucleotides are TGTGCCAGCAGCTCACGGACAACCTATAGCACAGATACGCAGTATTTT. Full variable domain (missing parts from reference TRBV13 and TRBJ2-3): AAGVIQSPRHLIKEKRETATLKCYPIPRHDTVYWYQQGPGQDPQFLISFYEKMQSDKGSIPDRFSAQQFSDYHSELNMSSLELGDSALYFCASSSRTTYSTDTQYFGPGTRLTVL.

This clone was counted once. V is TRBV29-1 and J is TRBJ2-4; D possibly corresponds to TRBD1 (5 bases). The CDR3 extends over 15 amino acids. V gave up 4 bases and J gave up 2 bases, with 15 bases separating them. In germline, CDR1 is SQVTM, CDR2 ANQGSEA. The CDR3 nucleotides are TGCAGCGTTGCTCAGGGCCGGTTGTCCAAAAACATTCAGTACTTC. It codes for CSVAQGRLSKNIQYF.

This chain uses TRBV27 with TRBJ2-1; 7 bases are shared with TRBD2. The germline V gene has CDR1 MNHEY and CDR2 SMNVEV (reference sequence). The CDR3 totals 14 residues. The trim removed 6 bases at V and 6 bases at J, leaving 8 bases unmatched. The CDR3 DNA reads TGTGCCAGCAGGTGGATGGGGGGGAGCAATGAGCAGTTCTTC. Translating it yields CASRWMGGSNEQFF.

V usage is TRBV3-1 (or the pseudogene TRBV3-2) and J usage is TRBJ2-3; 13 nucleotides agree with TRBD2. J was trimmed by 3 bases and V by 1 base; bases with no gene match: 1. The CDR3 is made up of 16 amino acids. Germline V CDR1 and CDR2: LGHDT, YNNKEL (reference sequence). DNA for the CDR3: TGTGCCAGCAGCCAAGGGACTAGCGGGGGAACAGATACGCAGTATTTT. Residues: CASSQGTSGGTDTQYF.

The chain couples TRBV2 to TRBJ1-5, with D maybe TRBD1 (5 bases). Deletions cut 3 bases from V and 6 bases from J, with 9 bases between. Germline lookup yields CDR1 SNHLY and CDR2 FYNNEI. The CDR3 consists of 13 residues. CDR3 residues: CASSETGGQPQHF. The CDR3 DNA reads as TGTGCCAGCAGTGAGACGGGGGGTCAGCCCCAGCATTTT.

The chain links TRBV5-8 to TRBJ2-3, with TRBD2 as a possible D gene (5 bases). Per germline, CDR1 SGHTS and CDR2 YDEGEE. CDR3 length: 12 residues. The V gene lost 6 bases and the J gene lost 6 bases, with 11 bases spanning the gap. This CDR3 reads CASTPRGDTQYF. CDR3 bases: TGTGCCAGCACCCCCCGCGGGGATACGCAGTATTTT.

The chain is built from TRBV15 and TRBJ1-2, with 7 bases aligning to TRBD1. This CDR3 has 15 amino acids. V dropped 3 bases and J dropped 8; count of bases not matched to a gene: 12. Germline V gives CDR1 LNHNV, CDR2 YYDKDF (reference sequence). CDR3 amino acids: CATSSPPPDRVGYTF. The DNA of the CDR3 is TGTGCCACCAGCAGCCCCCCGCCCGACAGGGTCGGCTACACCTTC.

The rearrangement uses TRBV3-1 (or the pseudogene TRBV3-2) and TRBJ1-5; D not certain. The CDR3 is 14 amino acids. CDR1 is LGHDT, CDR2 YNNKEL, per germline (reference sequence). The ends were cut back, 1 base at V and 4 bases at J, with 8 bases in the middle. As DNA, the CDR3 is TGTGCCAGCAGCCAAGGGGATACGAATCAGCCCCAGCATTTT. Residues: CASSQGDTNQPQHF.

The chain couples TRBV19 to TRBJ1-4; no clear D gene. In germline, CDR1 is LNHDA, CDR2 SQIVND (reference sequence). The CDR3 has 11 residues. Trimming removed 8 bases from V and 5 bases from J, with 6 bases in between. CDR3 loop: CASGQNEKLFF. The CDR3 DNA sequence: TGTGCCAGTGGTCAAAATGAAAAACTGTTTTTT.

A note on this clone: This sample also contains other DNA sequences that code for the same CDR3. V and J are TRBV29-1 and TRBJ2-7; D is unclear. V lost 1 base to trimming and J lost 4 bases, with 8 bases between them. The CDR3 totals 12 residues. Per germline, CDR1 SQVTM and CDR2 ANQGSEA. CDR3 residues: CSVEVGLYEQYF. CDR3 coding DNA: TGCAGCGTTGAAGTAGGGTTGTACGAGCAGTACTTC.

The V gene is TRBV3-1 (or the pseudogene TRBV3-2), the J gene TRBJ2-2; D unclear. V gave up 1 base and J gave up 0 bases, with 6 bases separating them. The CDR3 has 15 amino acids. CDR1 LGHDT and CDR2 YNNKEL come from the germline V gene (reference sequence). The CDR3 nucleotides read TGTGCCAGCAGCCAAGTGGGGTCGAACACCGGGGAGCTGTTTTTT. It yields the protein CASSQVGSNTGELFF.

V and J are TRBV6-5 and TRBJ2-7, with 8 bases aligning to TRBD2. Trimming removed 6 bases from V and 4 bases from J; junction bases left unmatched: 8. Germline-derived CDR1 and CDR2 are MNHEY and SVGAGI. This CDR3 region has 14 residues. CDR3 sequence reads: CASSPGGGWYEQYF. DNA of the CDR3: TGTGCCAGCAGCCCCGGGGGGGGGTGGTACGAGCAGTACTTC.

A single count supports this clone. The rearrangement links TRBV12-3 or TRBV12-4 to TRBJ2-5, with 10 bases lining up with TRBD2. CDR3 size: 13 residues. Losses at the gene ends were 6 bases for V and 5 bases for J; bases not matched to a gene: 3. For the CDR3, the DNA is TGTGCCAGCAGCTCACTAGCGGGGGAGACCCAGTACTTC. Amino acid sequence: CASSSLAGETQYF.

The CDR3, as DNA: TGTGCCAGCAGCTCGTACAGGGTTCCCTACAATGAGCAGTTCTTC. Translating gives CASSSYRVPYNEQFF. The rearrangement joins TRBV7-8 to TRBJ2-1, with TRBD1 as a possible D gene (6 bases). There are 15 residues in the CDR3. V was clipped by 4 bases and J by 2 bases, with 12 bases between them. The germline CDR1 and CDR2 sequences are SGHVS and FQNEAQ.

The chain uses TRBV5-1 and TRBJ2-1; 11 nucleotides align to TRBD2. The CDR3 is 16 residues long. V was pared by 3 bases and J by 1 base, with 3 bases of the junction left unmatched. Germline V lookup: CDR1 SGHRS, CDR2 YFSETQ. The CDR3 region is CASSYSGGESYNEQFF. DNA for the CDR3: TGCGCCAGCAGCTATAGCGGGGGGGAGTCCTACAATGAGCAGTTCTTC.

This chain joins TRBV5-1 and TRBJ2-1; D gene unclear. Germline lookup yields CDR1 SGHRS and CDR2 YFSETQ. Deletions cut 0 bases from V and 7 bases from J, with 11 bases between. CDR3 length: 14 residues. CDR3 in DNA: TGCGCCAGCAGCTTGGCCGGTAGAGTGAATGAGCAGTTCTTC. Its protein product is CASSLAGRVNEQFF.

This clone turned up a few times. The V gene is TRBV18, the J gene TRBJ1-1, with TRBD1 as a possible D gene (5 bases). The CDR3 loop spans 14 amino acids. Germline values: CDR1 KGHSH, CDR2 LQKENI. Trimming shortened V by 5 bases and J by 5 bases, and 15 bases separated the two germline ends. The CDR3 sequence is CASSRDFGGTEAFF. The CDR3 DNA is TGTGCCAGCTCAAGGGACTTTGGAGGAACTGAAGCTTTCTTT.

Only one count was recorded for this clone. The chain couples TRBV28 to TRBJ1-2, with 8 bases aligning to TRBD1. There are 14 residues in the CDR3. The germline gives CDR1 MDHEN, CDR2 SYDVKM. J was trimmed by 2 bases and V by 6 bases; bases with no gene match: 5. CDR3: CASRENRGNYGYTF. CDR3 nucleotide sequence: TGTGCCAGCAGGGAAAACAGGGGGAACTATGGCTACACCTTC.

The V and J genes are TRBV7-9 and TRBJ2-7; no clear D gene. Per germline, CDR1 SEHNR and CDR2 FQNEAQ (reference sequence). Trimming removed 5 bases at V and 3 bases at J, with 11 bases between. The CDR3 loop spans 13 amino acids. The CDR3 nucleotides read TGTGCCAGCAGCCTCCGGTATGGCTACGAGCAGTACTTC. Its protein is CASSLRYGYEQYF.

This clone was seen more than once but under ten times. CDR3 amino acids: CASSVTGTGGETQYF. In DNA form, the CDR3 reads TGTGCCAGCAGCGTAACGGGGACAGGGGGAGAGACCCAGTACTTC. The chain recombines TRBV9 with TRBJ2-5; 11 positions agree with TRBD1. The germline V gene has CDR1 SGDLS and CDR2 YYNGEE. Germline trimming cut 1 base from V and 4 bases from J; bases unmatched to any gene: 3. The CDR3 is 15 amino acids. Filled out from reference TRBV9 and TRBJ2-5, the complete variable domain reads DSGVTQTPKHLITATGQRVTLRCSPRSGDLSVYWYQQSLDQGLQFLIQYYNGEERAKGNILERFSAQQFPDLHSELNLSSLELGDSALYFCASSVTGTGGETQYFGPGTRLLVL.

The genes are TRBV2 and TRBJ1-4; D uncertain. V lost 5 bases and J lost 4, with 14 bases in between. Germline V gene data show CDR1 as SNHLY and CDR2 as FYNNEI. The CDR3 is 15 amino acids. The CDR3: CASSRQWPRNEKLFF. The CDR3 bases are TGTGCCAGCAGTCGGCAGTGGCCTCGTAATGAAAAACTGTTTTTT.

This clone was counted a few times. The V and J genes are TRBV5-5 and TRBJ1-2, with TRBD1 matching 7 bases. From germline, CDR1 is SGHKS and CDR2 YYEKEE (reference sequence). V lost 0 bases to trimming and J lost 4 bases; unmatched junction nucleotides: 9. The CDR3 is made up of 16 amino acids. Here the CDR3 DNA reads TGTGCCAGCAGCTTGGAGCGGAGGACAGGAGCCTATGGCTACACCTTC. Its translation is CASSLERRTGAYGYTF.

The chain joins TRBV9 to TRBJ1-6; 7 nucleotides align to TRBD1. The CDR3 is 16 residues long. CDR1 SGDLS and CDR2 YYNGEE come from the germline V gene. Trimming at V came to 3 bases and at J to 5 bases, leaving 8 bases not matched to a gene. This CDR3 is CASSADGTDNNSPLHF. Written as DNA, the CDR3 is TGTGCCAGCAGCGCCGACGGGACAGATAATAATTCACCCCTCCACTTT.

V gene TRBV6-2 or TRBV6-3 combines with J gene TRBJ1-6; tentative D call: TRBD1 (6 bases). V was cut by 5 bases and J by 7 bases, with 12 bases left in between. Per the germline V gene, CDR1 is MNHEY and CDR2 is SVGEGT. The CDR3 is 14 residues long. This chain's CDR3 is CASSTQGKNSPLHF. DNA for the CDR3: TGTGCCAGCAGTACCCAGGGGAAAAATTCACCCCTCCACTTT.

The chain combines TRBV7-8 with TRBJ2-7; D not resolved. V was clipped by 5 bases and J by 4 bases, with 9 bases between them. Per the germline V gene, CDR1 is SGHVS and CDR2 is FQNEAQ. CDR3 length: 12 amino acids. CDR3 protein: CASSPTGYEQYF. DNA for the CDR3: TGTGCCAGCAGCCCGACCGGGTACGAGCAGTACTTC.

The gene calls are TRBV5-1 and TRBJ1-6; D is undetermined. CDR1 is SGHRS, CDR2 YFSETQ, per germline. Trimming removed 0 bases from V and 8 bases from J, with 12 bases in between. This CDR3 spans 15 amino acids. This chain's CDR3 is CASSLGEGPHSPLHF. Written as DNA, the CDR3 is TGCGCCAGCAGCTTGGGGGAGGGCCCTCATTCACCCCTCCACTTT.

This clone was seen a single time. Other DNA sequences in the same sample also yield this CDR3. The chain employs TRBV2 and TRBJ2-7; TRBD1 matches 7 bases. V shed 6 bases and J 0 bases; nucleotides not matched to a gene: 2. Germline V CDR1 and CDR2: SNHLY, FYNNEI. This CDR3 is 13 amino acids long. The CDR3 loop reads CASRGDSSYEQYF. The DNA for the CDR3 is TGTGCCAGCAGAGGGGACAGCTCCTACGAGCAGTACTTC. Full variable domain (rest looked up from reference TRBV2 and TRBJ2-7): EPEVTQTPSHQVTQMGQEVILRCVPISNHLYFYWYRQILGQKVEFLVSFYNNEISEKSEIFDDQFSVERPDGSNFTLKIRSTKLEDSAMYFCASRGDSSYEQYFGPGTRLTVT.

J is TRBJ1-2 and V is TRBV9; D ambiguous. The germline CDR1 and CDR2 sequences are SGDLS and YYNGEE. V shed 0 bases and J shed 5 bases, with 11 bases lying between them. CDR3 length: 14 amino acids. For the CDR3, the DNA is TGTGCCAGCAGCGTAGGCCCGGACGGTTATGGCTACACCTTC. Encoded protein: CASSVGPDGYGYTF.